This TCR beta chain was recovered during a study of sequential checkpoint blockade in melanoma. Study in general: First-line arms were nivolumab then ipilimumab, or the reverse, randomized 1:1. After both sequences, patients received maintenance nivolumab.

Treatment: randomized to nivolumab then ipilimumab (arm A) or the reverse (arm B). DNA-damaging chemotherapy had not been given to any patient beforehand. Sorted cells were live CD3+CD8+, lacking CD19 and CD56, from PBMCs. Assay: immunoSEQ multiplex PCR; the TCRdb copy retains only in-frame clones and omits some. The repertoire includes some 18,000 clones, more than 75% of them detected once, and about 12% sits in the top ten. Germline lookup yields CDR1 SGHTA and CDR2 FQGNSA. With V trimmed by 5 bases and J by 0 bases, 8 bases remained unmatched. This CDR3 has 17 residues. The chain has TRBV7-2 and TRBJ1-3; 9 nucleotides align to TRBD1. The source was CD8+ T cells sorted from blood (inferred from file names), collected from a patient given nivolumab and ipilimumab in sequence. This clonotype was sampled from a human donor with melanoma. The DNA for the CDR3 is TGTGCCAGCAGCCCCCGGGACAGGGCCTTCTCTGGAAACACCATATATTTT. Its translation is CASSPRDRAFSGNTIYF.